In this sample, the clone carrying this T cell receptor beta chain turned up a few times. Its antigen is undetermined. This specimen comes from a study of beta chain features in type 1 diabetes. Study-wide findings and caveats: TCRB CDR3s were moderately but significantly shorter in Type 1 diabetes patients in all four CD4+ subsets.

The authors reverse transcribed all of the isolated RNA, so sequencing captured expressed TCRB transcripts. Some clones are missing from TCRdb's copy, which holds only in-frame ones; the method was immunoSEQ multiplex PCR. The sample includes hundreds of thousands of clones, 9.3% of them seen just once. The sample taken for sequencing was central memory CD4+ T cells from blood. This receptor was obtained from a man in his thirties or forties with type 1 diabetes.

In nucleotides, the CDR3 is TGTGCCTGGGAGACGGACACTGAAGCTTTCTTT. The encoded protein is CAWETDTEAFF. The chain carries TRBV30 and TRBJ1-1; D uncertain. Looked up from germline, CDR1 is GTSNPN and CDR2 is SVGIG (reference sequence). V was pared by 5 bases and J by 3 bases, with 7 bases between. The CDR3 length is 11 residues.